This T cell receptor beta chain was identified in a study of neurological immune-mediated disorders (dated by TCRdb to the late 2010s). Context from the whole study: Using UMI-based sequencing, the study compared peripheral blood TCR-beta repertoires from patients with HTLV-I-associated myelopathy (HAM/TSP), patients with multiple sclerosis, and healthy controls. The cohort included 60 to 75 subjects: some 15 with HAM/TSP, some 35 with multiple sclerosis, and approximately 20 healthy controls. Longitudinal samples, technical triplicates and paired sorted CD4+ and CD8+ T-cell subsets, alongside PBMC samples, were included among the roughly 96 TCR-beta libraries. Longitudinal HAM/TSP donors and healthy donors each had 3 time-points at intervals of about 3-40 months.

CDR1 and CDR2 are drawn from the germline V gene: MNHNS, SASEGT. V loses 2 bases, J loses 7 bases, and the germline ends lie 15 bases apart. The CDR3, from cysteine to phenylalanine, totals 16 residues. The sequence is cut down to CDR3 DNA, 48 bases in frame from base 1. At least ten counts were recorded for this clonotype. There is no known antigen for this receptor. The input lacks base qualities; no much larger clone sits a single base away. What this sample's time point label stands for: longitudinal time-point 2. For unsorted PBMC libraries, 2 million PBMCs were used after storage in RNAlater at -80 degrees C until RNA extraction. Peripheral blood was subjected to Ficoll-Hypaque density gradient centrifugation to isolate PBMCs, which were then cryopreserved in liquid nitrogen. cDNA synthesis used template-switch 5'RACE with a primer carrying a 10-nucleotide random unique molecular identifier tagging each TCR transcript. Every sequencing run covered 15-18 subjects and yielded more than 200 million TCR-beta sequences. Total RNA was extracted with the RNeasy kit. TCR-beta VDJ regions were amplified with primers for the TCR constant region and the 5'RACE anchor, using the KAPA Real-time Library Amplification kit. Sample indexes and Illumina adaptors were added in a first PCR, after which library yield was increased in a second PCR. After purification with Ampure beads, the TCR product of roughly 650 bp was size-selected on a 2% E-gel SizeSelection system. Before pooling, libraries had their quality checked on a Bioanalyzer, their concentration measured with Qubit, and their quantity determined with the Kapa Library Quantification kit. An Illumina HiSeq 2500 was used to sequence the libraries paired-end at 2 x 150 bp. To increase sequence diversity, about 25-31% phiX was spiked into each library pool. From the authors' description of their analysis: Quality-filtered reads were processed with the UMI-based MiGEC pipeline, and over 80% of raw TCR sequences were removed by the MiGEC pipeline during error correction. VDJ genes were aligned to IMGT germline references, and clonotypes were defined by unique CDR3 amino acid sequence plus V-J genes. Clonal expansion, Shannon diversity and CDR3 relatedness (CalcPairwiseDistances, ClusterSamples) were evaluated with VDJtools, and phylogenetic trees were built with CLCbio workbench. Clones with at least 8 unique UMIs were defined as expanded, with this threshold being based on coefficient-of-variation modelling across technical triplicates. Using fastp at Q25 and MiXCR, TCRdb reprocessed the public reads and kept productive beta chains. One record per CDR3 amino acid sequence lists the most common genes and DNA. It is TCRdb's table, rather than the study itself, that gives the V and J calls and clone size. The sample profile shows approximately 85,000 distinct CDR3 sequences; approximately 13% of them were found once. Roughly 5% of the sample rests with the top ten.

Findings and caveats that apply to the study as a whole: Expanded clones from different subjects shared no identical CDR3 amino acid sequences, which suggests that TCR-beta repertoires were private in all groups. The highest TCR clonal expansion was observed in HAM/TSP patients, whereas the lowest was observed in MS patients, even when compared with healthy controls.

Material for sequencing was PBMCs. The rearranged chain carries TRBV6-1 and TRBJ1-6, with TRBD1 as a weak D call on 6 bases. This clonotype was obtained from a female donor with HTLV-1-associated myelopathy (HAM/TSP). In nucleotide form, the sequence is TGTGCCAGCAGTGAAAGTTTCTTGAGGGGGAATTCACCCCTCCACTTT. This gives the protein CASSESFLRGNSPLHF.